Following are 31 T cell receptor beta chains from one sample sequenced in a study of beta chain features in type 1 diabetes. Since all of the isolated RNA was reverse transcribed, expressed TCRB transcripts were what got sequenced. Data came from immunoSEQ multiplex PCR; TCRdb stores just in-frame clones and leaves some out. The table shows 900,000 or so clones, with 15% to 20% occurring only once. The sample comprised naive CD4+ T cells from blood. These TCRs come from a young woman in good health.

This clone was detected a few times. The CDR3 reads CASSQRGSGANVLTF. CDR3 nucleotides: TGCGCCAGCAGCCAACGGGGCTCTGGGGCCAACGTCCTGACTTTC. V gene TRBV4-3 combines with J gene TRBJ2-6, with D perhaps matching TRBD2 (5 bases). CDR3 size: 15 residues. V gave up 2 bases and J gave up 0 bases, with 5 bases separating them. The germline V gene encodes CDR1 LGHNA and CDR2 YSLEER.

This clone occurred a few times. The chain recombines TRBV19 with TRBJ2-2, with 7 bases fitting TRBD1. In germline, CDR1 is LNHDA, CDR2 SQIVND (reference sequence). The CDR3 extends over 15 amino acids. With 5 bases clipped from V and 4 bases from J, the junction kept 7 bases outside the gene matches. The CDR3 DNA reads TGTGCCAGTAGTTTGTTGACAGGGCGCACCGGGGAGCTGTTTTTT. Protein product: CASSLLTGRTGELFF.

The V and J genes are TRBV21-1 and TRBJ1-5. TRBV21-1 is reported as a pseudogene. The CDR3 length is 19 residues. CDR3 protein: CASSGDGQTRNDSNQPQHF. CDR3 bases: TGTGCCAGCAGCGGAGATGGGCAGACAAGAAACGATAGCAATCAGCCCCAGCATTTT.

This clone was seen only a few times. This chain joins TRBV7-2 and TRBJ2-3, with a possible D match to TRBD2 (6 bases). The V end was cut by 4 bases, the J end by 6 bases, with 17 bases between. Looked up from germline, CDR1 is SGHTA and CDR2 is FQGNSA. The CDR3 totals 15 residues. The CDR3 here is CASSWGPAGTDTQYF. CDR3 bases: TGTGCCAGCAGCTGGGGCCCGGCGGGGACCGATACGCAGTATTTT.

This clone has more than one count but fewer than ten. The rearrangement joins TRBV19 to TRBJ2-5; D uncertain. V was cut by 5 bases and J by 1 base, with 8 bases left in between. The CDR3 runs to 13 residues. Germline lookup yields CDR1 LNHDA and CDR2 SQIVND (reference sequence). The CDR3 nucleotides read TGTGCCAGTAGTGAGTCCTTCCAAGAGACCCAGTACTTC. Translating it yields CASSESFQETQYF.

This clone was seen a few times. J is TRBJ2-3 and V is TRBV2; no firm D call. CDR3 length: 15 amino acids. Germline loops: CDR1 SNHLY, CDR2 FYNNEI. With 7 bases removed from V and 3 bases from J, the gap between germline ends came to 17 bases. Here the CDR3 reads CASTEAFGPTDTQYF. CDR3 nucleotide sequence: TGTGCCAGCACCGAGGCGTTTGGGCCGACAGATACGCAGTATTTT.

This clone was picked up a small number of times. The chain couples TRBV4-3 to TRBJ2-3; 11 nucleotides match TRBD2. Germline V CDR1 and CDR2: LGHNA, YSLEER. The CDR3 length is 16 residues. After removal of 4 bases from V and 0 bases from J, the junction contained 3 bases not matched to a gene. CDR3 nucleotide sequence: TGCGCCAGCAGCCTGCGGACTAGCGGGAGCACAGATACGCAGTATTTT. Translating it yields CASSLRTSGSTDTQYF.

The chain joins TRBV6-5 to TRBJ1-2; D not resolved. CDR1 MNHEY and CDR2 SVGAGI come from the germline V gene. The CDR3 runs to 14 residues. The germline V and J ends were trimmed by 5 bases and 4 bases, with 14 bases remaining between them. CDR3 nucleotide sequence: TGTGCCAGCAGTACGGTTCCAATATCCTATGGCTACACCTTC. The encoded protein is CASSTVPISYGYTF.

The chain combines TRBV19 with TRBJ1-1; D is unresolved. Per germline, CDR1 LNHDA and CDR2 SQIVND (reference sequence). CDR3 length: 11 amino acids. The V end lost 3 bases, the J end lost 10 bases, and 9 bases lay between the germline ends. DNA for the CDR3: TGTGCCAGTAGTATCGGGTCTGGAGCTTTCTTT. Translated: CASSIGSGAFF.

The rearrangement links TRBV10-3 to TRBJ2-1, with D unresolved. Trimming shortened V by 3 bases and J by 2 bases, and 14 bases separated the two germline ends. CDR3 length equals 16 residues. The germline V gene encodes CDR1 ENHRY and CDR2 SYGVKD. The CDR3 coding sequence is TGTGCCATCAGTGAAGTCCCGAAGCAGACCTACAATGAGCAGTTCTTC. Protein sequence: CAISEVPKQTYNEQFF.

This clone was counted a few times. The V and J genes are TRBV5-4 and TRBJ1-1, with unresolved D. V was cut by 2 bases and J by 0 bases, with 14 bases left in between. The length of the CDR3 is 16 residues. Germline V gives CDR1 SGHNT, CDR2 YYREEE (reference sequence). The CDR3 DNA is TGTGCCAGCAGCTTAGGGCAGCCTCTAATGAACACTGAAGCTTTCTTT. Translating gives CASSLGQPLMNTEAFF.

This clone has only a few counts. CDR3 nucleotides: TGTGCCAGCAGCGCAGACAGTACCTACAATCAGCCCCAGCATTTT. Protein: CASSADSTYNQPQHF. V usage is TRBV7-2 and J usage is TRBJ1-5; maybe TRBD1 (5 bases). The V end lost 5 bases, the J end lost 3 bases, and 14 bases lay between the germline ends. This CDR3 comprises 15 residues. Germline V gives CDR1 SGHTA, CDR2 FQGNSA.

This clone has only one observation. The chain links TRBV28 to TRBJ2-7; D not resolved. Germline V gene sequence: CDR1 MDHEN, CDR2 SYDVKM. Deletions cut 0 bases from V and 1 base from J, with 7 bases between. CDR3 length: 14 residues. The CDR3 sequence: CASSLWGLSYEQYF. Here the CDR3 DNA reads TGTGCCAGCAGTTTATGGGGGTTGTCCTACGAGCAGTACTTC.

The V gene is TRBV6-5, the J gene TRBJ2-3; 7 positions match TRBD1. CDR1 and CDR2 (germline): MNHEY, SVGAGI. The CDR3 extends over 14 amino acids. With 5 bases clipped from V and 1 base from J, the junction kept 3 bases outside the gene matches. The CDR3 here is CASSTGTGTDTQYF. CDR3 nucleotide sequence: TGTGCCAGCAGTACCGGGACAGGCACAGATACGCAGTATTTT.

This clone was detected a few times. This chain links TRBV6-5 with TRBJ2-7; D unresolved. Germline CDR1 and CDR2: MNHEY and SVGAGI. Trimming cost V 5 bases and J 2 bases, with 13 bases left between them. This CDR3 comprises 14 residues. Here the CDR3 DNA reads TGTGCCAGCAGTGAACCTACACGTACCTACGAGCAGTACTTC. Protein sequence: CASSEPTRTYEQYF.

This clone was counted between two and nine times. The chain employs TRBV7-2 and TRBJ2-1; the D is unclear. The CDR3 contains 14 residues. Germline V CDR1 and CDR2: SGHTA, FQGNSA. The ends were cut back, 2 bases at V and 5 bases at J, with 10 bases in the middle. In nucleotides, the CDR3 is TGTGCCAGCAGCTTACGGCGGAAAGACAATGAGCAGTTCTTC. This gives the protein CASSLRRKDNEQFF.

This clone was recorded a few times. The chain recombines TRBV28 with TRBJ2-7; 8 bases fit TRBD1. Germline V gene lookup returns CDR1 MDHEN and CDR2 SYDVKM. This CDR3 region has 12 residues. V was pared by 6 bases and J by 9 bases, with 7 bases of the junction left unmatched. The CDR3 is CASSPRTGRQYF. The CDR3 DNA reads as TGTGCCAGCAGCCCGAGGACAGGGCGGCAGTACTTC.

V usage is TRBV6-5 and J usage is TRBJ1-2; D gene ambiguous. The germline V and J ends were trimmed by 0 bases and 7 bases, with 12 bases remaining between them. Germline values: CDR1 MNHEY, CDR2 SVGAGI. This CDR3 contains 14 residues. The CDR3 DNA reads TGTGCCAGCAGTTACTCAGGGCCCGTCGGTGGCTACACCTTC. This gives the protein CASSYSGPVGGYTF.

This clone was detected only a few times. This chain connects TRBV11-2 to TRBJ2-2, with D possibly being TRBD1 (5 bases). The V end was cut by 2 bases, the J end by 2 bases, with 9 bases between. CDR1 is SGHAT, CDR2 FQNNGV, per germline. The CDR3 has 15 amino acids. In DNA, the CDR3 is TGTGCCAGCAGCTTAAGGGGCTCTAACACCGGGGAGCTGTTTTTT. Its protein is CASSLRGSNTGELFF. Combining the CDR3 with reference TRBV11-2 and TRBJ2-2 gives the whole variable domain EAGVAQSPRYKIIEKRQSVAFWCNPISGHATLYWYQQILGQGPKLLIQFQNNGVVDDSQLPKDRFSAERLKGVDSTLKIQPAKLEDSAVYLCASSLRGSNTGELFFGEGSRLTVL.

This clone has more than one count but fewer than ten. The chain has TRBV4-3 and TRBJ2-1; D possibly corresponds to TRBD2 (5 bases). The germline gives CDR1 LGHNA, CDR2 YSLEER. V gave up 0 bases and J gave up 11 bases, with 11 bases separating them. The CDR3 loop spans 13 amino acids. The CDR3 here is CASSQDLEGKQFF. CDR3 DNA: TGCGCCAGCAGCCAAGATCTAGAGGGAAAGCAGTTCTTC.

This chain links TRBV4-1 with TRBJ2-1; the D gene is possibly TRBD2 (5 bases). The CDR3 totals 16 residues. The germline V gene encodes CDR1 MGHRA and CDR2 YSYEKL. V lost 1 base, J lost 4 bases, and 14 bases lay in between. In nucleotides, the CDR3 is TGCGCCAGCAGCCAAGTCGGGAAAGATCGTTACAATGAGCAGTTCTTC. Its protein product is CASSQVGKDRYNEQFF.

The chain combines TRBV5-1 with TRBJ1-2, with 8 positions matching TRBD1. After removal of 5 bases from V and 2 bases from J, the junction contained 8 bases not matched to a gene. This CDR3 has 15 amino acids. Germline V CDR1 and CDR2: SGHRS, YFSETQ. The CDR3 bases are TGCGCCAGCAGGACAGACAGGGGAGGGAACTATGGCTACACCTTC. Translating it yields CASRTDRGGNYGYTF.

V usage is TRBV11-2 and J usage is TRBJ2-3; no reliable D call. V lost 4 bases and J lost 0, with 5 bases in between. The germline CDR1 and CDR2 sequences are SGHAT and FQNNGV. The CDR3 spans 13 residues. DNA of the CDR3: TGTGCCAGCAGCTCCCCTAGCACAGATACGCAGTATTTT. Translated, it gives CASSSPSTDTQYF.

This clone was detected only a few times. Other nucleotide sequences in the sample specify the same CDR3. For the CDR3, the DNA is TGTGCCAGCAGCCTACTAGCGGGAGGCAATGAGCAGTTCTTC. Amino acid sequence: CASSLLAGGNEQFF. V gene TRBV7-2 combines with J gene TRBJ2-1, with 12 nucleotides matching TRBD2. Germline V lookup: CDR1 SGHTA, CDR2 FQGNSA. The trim removed 5 bases at V and 6 bases at J, leaving 2 bases unmatched. This CDR3 has 14 residues.

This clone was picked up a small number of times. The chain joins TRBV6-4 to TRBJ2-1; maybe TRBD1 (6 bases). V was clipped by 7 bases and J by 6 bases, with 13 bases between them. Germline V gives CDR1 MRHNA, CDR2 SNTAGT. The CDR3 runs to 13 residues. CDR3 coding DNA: TGTGCCAGCAAGGGACACCTGGGCAATGAGCAGTTCTTC. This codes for CASKGHLGNEQFF.

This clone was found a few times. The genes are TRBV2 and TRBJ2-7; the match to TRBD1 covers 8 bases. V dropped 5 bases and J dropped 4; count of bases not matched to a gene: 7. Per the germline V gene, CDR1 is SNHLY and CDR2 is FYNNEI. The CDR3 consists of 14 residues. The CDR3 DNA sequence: TGTGCCAGCAGTAGGACAGGGTTAAAATACGAGCAGTACTTC. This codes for CASSRTGLKYEQYF.

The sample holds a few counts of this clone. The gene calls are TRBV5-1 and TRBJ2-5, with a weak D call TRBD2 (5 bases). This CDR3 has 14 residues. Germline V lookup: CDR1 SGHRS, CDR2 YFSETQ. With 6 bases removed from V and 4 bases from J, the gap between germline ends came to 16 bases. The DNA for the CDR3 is TGCGCCAGCACCCTAATGGGAGCCGCAGAGACCCAGTACTTC. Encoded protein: CASTLMGAAETQYF.

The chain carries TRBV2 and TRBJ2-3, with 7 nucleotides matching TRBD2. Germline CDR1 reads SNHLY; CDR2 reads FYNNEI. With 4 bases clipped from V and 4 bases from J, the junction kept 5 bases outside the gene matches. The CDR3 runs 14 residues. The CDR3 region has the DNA TGTGCCAGCAGTGGGGGCGGGAGCGCAGATACGCAGTATTTT. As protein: CASSGGGSADTQYF.

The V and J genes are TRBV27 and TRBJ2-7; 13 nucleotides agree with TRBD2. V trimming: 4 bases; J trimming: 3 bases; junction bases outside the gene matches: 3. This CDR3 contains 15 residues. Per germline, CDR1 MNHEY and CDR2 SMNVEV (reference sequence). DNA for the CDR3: TGTGCCAGCAGTTCCAGGACTAGCGGGAGCTACGAGCAGTACTTC. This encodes CASSSRTSGSYEQYF.

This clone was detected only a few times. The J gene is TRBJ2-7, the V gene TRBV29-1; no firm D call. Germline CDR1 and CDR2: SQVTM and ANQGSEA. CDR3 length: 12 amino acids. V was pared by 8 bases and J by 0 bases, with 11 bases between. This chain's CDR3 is CSIARSSYEQYF. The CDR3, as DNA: TGCAGCATAGCTAGGAGCTCCTACGAGCAGTACTTC.

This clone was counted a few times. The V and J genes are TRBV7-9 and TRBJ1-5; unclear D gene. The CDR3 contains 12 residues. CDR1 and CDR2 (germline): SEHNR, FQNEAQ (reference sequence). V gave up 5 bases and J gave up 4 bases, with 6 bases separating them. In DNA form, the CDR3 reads TGTGCCAGCAGCCCGTTGAATCAGCCCCAGCATTTT. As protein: CASSPLNQPQHF.